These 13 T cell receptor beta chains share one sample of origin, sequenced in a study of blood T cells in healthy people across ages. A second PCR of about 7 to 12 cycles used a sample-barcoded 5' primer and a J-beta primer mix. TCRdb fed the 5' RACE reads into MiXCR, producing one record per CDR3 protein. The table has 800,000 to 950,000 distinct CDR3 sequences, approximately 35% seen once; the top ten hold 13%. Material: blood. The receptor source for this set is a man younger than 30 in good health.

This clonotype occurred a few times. In DNA form, the CDR3 reads TGTGCCAGCAGCTTACCTCCTAGCGGGGGGAGCTCCTACAATGAGCAGTTCTTC. The encoded protein is CASSLPPSGGSSYNEQFF. The chain joins TRBV7-2 to TRBJ2-1; 11 nucleotides align to TRBD2. Trimming removed 2 bases from V and 0 bases from J; junction bases left unmatched: 6. Germline V CDR1 and CDR2: SGHTA, FQGNSA. This CDR3 region has 18 residues.

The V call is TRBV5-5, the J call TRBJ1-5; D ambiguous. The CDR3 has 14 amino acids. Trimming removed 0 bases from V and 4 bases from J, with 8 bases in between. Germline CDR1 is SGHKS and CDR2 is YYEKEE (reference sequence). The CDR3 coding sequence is TGTGCCAGCAGCTTGGTACGGGGTAATCAGCCCCAGCATTTT. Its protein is CASSLVRGNQPQHF.

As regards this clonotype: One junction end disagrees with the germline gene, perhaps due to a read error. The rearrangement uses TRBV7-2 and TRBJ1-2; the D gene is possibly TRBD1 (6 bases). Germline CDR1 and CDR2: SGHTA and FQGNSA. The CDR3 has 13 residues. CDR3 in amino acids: CVSSLGGPYGYTF. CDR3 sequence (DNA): TGTGTCAGCAGCTTAGGGGGACCCTATGGCTACACCTTC.

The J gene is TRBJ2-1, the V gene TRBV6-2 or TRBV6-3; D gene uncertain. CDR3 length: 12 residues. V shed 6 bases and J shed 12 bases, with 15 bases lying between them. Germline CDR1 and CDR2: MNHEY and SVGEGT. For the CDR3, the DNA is TGTGCCAGCAGCCCCACTCACGACCGGCAGTTCTTC. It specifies CASSPTHDRQFF.

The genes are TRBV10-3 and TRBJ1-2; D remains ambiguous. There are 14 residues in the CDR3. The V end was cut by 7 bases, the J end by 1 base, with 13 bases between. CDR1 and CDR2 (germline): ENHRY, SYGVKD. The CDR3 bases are TGTGCCATCACCGGCGCGGGAAATAACTATGGCTACACCTTC. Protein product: CAITGAGNNYGYTF.

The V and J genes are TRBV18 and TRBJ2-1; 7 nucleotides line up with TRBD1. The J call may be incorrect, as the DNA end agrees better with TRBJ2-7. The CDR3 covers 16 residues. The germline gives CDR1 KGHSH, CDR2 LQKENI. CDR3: CASSPGQLDSYNEQYF. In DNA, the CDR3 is TGTGCCAGCTCCCCGGGACAGCTAGACTCCTACAATGAGCAGTACTTC.

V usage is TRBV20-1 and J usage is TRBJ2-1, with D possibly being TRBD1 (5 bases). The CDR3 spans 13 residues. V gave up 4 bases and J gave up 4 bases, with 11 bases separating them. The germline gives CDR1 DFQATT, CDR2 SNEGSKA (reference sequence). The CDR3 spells CSATPDNYNEQFF. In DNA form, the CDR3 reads TGCAGTGCTACCCCGGACAATTACAATGAGCAGTTCTTC.

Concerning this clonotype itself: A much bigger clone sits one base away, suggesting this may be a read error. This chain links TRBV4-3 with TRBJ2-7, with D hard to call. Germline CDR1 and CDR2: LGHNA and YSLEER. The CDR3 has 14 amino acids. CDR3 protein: CASNQGAGSYEQYF. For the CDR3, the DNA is TGCGCCAGCAACCAAGGCGCCGGGTCCTACGAGCAGTACTTC.

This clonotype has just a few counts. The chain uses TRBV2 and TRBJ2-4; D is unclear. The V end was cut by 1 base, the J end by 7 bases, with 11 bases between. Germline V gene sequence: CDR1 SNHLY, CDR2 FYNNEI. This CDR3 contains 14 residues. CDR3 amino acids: CASSEGGMANIQYF. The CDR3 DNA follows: TGTGCCAGCAGTGAAGGCGGCATGGCGAACATTCAGTACTTC.

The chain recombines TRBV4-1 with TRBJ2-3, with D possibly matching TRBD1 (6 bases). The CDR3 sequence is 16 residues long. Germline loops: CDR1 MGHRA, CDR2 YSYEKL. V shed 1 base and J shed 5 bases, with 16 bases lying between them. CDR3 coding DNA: TGCGCCAGCAGCCAAGTCGGCAGGGGCAGTAAAGATACGCAGTATTTT. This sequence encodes CASSQVGRGSKDTQYF.

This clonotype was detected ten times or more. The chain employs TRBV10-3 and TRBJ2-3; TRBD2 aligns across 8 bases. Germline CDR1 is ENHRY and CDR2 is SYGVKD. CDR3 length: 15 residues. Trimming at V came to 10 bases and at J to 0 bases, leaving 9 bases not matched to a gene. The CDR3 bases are TGTGCCACCGCGGGGGGCCCGCCTAGCACAGATACGCAGTATTTT. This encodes CATAGGPPSTDTQYF.

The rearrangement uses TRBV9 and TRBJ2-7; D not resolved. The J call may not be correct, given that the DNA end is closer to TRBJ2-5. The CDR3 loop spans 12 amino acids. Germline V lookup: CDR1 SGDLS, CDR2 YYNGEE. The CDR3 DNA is TGTGCCAGCAGCGTAGTTTCTAAGACCCAGTACTTC. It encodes CASSVVSKTQYF.

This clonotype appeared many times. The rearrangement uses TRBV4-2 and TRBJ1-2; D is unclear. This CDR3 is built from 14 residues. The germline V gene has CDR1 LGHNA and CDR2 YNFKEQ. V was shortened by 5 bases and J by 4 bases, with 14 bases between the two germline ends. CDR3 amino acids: CASSSNDIPYGYTF. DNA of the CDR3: TGTGCCAGCAGCTCCAACGACATCCCCTATGGCTACACCTTC.